A selection of T cell receptor beta chains follows, all from one sample in a study of T cells in Graves' hyperthyroidism and ophthalmopathy. TCRdb ran MiXCR on the multiplex PCR reads and lists one entry per CDR3 protein. The data show about 380,000 distinct CDR3 sequences, approximately 15% seen once. Material: blood. These receptor sequences come from an older woman with Graves' hyperthyroidism. The CDR3 runs from the conserved cysteine through the conserved F or W. D genes are given only for firm matches. Clone size appears in some rows only: once, few, many, or a class for an expanded clone.

>many|TRBJ2-7|TRBV12-3/TRBV12-4|.
TGTGCCAGCAGTTTAGTACAGCTGAGCTCCTACGAGCAGTACTTC
CASSLVQLSSYEQYF
>many|TRBJ2-3|TRBV7-2|.
TGTGCCAGCAGCTTAGATTGGTACTATCGGGCGCCAGATACGCAGTATTTT
CASSLDWYYRAPDTQYF
>many|TRBJ1-2|TRBV29-1|TRBD1
TGCAGCGCCGACGCCTTGACAGGGGTCAACACTAACTATGGCTACACCTTC
CSADALTGVNTNYGYTF
>many|TRBJ2-2|TRBV27|.
TGTGCCAGCAGTTCCTTACTAGTCGCGGGCGCCGGGGAGCTGTTTTTT
CASSSLLVAGAGELFF
>once|TRBJ2-1|TRBV19|.
TGTGCCAGTAGGTTCGTGGGGGGTGAGCAGTTCTTC
CASRFVGGEQFF
>many|TRBJ2-3|TRBV12-3/TRBV12-4|.
TGTGCCAGCAGCCTTCTAGGTACTAGCACAGATACGCAGTATTTT
CASSLLGTSTDTQYF
>many|TRBJ2-5|TRBV6-6|.
TGTGCCAGCAGTTACCAAGGAGAGACCCAGTACTTC
CASSYQGETQYF
>.|TRBJ1-2|TRBV4-2|.
TGTGCCAGCAGCCAAGGCTCAGGGTCCTATGGCTACACCTTC
CASSQGSGSYGYTF
>.|TRBJ1-5|TRBV12-3/TRBV12-4|.
TGTGCCAGCAGTCTAGGTTTCGGGGGCGCGGGCAATCAGCCCCAGCATTTT
CASSLGFGGAGNQPQHF
>many|TRBJ2-3|TRBV6-1|.
TGTGCCAGCAGTGAATTGGACTTCTCCACAGATACGCAGTATTTT
CASSELDFSTDTQYF
>.|TRBJ2-3|TRBV20-1|TRBD2
TGCAGTGCTAGAGGACTAGCGGGGGGGAGCACAGATACGCAGTATTTT
CSARGLAGGSTDTQYF
>.|TRBJ2-7|TRBV11-2|TRBD2
TGTGCCAGCAGCTTAGAGGGCGGGGGTGGAGGGTACGAGCAGTACTTC
CASSLEGGGGGYEQYF
>.|TRBJ2-3|TRBV20-1|TRBD2
TGCAGTGCTACCGGGGGTCCTAGCGGGAGGAATCTGGATACGCAGTATTTT
CSATGGPSGRNLDTQYF
>many|TRBJ2-2|TRBV7-6|.
TGTGCCAGCAGCCAACCCTACAGGATCGGGGAGCTGTTTTTT
CASSQPYRIGELFF
>many|TRBJ1-2|TRBV20-1|.
TGCAGTGCTAGAGATCTGGTTCCGGGAGGCTACACCTTC
CSARDLVPGGYTF
>few|TRBJ2-7|TRBV10-1|TRBD1
TGCGCCAGCAGTGAGAGGGGACAGGGTACGGACGAGCAGTACTTC
CASSERGQGTDEQYF
>.|TRBJ2-1|TRBV7-8|.
TGTGCCAGCACCCCGCGAACGGGGAGAACGGAGCAGTTCTTC
CASTPRTGRTEQFF
>many|TRBJ1-1|TRBV11-2|.
TGTGCCAGCAGCCCTGCATACACTGAAGCTTTCTTT
CASSPAYTEAFF
>many|TRBJ2-6|TRBV27|.
TGTGCCAGCAGTTTATACGGGGGCTCTGGGGCCAACGTCCTGACTTTC
CASSLYGGSGANVLTF
>many|TRBJ2-2|TRBV5-4|TRBD2
TGTGCCAGCAGCTTGGGTCATAGCGGGAGGGGCGCCGGGGAGCTGTTTTTT
CASSLGHSGRGAGELFF
>few|TRBJ1-3|TRBV5-6|.
TGTGCCAGCAGCTTGGCCGGGGGCTTCTCTGGAAACACCATATATTTT
CASSLAGGFSGNTIYF
>many|TRBJ2-1|TRBV12-3/TRBV12-4|TRBD1
TGTGCCAGCAGTTTCGGGGGACAGGGGGCTTACAATGAGCAGTTCTTC
CASSFGGQGAYNEQFF
>many|TRBJ1-3|TRBV6-1|.
TGTGCCAGCAGCGGGGACGGATACGGCTCTGGAAACACCATATATTTT
CASSGDGYGSGNTIYF
>.|TRBJ1-1|TRBV28|TRBD1
TGTGCCAGCAGTCTGTACAGGGGGCAGGTCACTGAAGCTTTCTTT
CASSLYRGQVTEAFF
>many|TRBJ2-5|TRBV7-8|TRBD2
TGTGCCAGCAGCTTACTTCCGGGAGGGCGAGAGACCCAGTACTTC
CASSLLPGGRETQYF
>.|TRBJ2-6|TRBV7-6|.
TGTGCCAGCAGCTTAGTGGAGTACTCTGGGGCCAACGTCCTGACTTTC
CASSLVEYSGANVLTF
>many|TRBJ1-5|TRBV6-1|.
TGTGCCAGCAAGAGAGACAGCAATCAGCCCCAGCATTTT
CASKRDSNQPQHF
>many|TRBJ1-1|TRBV19|TRBD1
TGTGCCAGTAGTATAGGAGGGACAGAGAACACTGAAGCTTTCTTT
CASSIGGTENTEAFF